The present T cell receptor beta chain was sequenced within a study of beta chain features in type 1 diabetes (dated 2018 in TCRdb). In terms of the full investigation: Patients and healthy donors did not differ in mean age, gender distribution, total cell number or subset yield. A total of 85 million to 140 million sorted cells were examined across all samples, and a strong correlation was observed between cell number per subset and RNA yield. The study compared TCRB repertoires of sorted circulating CD4+ T cell subsets between recently diagnosed type 1 diabetes patients and matched healthy donors. Whereas all 28 donors provided naive and central memory subsets, regulatory and stem cell-like memory subsets were isolated from just 8 patients and about 8 healthy donors. General conclusions and limits of the study: Type 1 diabetes patients showed a moderate but significant shortening of TCRB CDR3 length in all four CD4+ subsets. PCR may preferentially amplify shorter templates, but because patient and control samples were amplified and corrected together, any resulting skew would affect both groups equally. The naive, central memory and regulatory TCRB repertoires appeared to resemble one another more closely among patients than among healthy donors. Because cDNA rather than genomic DNA was sequenced, highly expressing activated cells could have been over-represented, although no difference in activation and CD3 levels was found between groups. Because small numbers of individuals were included in the HLA sub-analyses, any influence of HLA type on TCRB rearrangement was left unresolved. Fewer insertions and more nucleotide deletions at VDJ recombination sites were observed in patients with type 1 diabetes, implying thymic rearrangement abnormalities.

A single peripheral blood draw of about 116 mL on average was collected from each donor into heparinised tubes. A BD FACSAria II and a panel including CD45RO, CCR7, CD25, CD127, CD95 and CD27 were used to sort naive, central memory, regulatory and stem cell-like memory CD4+ T cells. Every sorted population had a purity above 95%. Right away, PBMCs were isolated by Lymphoprep density gradient centrifugation and were stained directly, with no culture step. To minimize batch effects, samples were stained and sorted in pairs, one healthy donor with one patient per experiment. The High Capacity cDNA Reverse Transcription Kit was used to reverse transcribe all of the isolated RNA, meaning that expressed TCRB transcripts were what got sequenced. Deep immunoSEQ sequencing was performed on naive, central memory and regulatory T cell samples, with an average of roughly 3.6 million total reads per sample. Sorted cells were lysed in RLT buffer and RNA was extracted with DNase-treated RNeasy Micro or Mini kits, depending on cell number. Each cell subset was processed separately to prevent cross-contamination, with patient and healthy donor samples processed together. The immunoSEQ multiplex PCR was used to amplify TCRB sequences from cDNA, yielding 87-bp fragments that span the CDR3 region. The amplicons were sequenced using the Illumina HiSeq platform. On the authors' methods: PCR bias was computationally corrected using synthetic template baselines, reads within Hamming distance 2 were collapsed, and singletons that could not be merged were discarded. Reads were aligned against IMGT so that V, D and J genes, CDR3 length and insertions or deletions at six rearrangement sites could be assigned. Within each subset, clonotype counts were normalized to sorted cell number, and only after that were true diversity and Gini coefficients computed with the tcR R package. The overlap coefficient, calculated on TCRB nucleotide sequences, was used to quantify repertoire sharing. As a proxy for the pre-selection repertoire, out-of-frame TCRB sequences from naive cells were analyzed. The table comes from immuneACCESS by way of TCRdb, which keeps in-frame sequences with V and J called. Part of the clones is missing from these tables; in studies checked, under half for an unresolved V gene and the rest for unknown reasons. That table supplies the V and J calls and clone size; D and trimming were determined from the DNA. The sample table contains around 690,000 clones; only one count was recorded for over 10% of them. The ten largest clones add up to roughly 0.11% of the sample.

In this sample, this clone turned up a few times. Its antigen specificity is not known. Base qualities are not at hand, and no much larger clone is one base apart. Looking up the germline V gene yields CDR1 SGHVS and CDR2 FNYEAQ. Including cysteine and phenylalanine, the CDR3 has 15 amino acids. Here the CDR3 DNA is all that survives: 45 bases in frame from base 1. V is pared back by 5 bases and J by 5 bases, with 18 bases lying between the germline termini. This TCR came from a man aged 25-45 years with type 1 diabetes. The sample consisted of naive CD4+ T cells from blood. Read against the paper, the sample's cell subset or site label means: true naive CD4+ T cells. The rearranged segments are TRBV7-6 and TRBJ1-2; TRBD1 is possibly the D segment (5 matching bases). The nucleotide sequence reads as follows: TGTGCCAGCAGCCAGGGACCGCCGGAAGAATATGGCTACACCTTC. Its coded protein is CASSQGPPEEYGYTF.